This entry describes one TCR beta chain. Per the germline V gene, CDR1 is SQVTM and CDR2 is ANQGSEA. Unmatched junction bases numbered 9, after V lost 6 bases and J lost 7 bases. This CDR3 region has 13 residues. These data come from a study of blood T cells in healthy people across ages. Primers used in a second PCR of roughly 6 to 12 cycles were a sample-barcoded 5' primer and a J-beta primer mix. TCRdb processed the 5' RACE reads anew with MiXCR; each CDR3 protein has one entry. The sample lists around 1,900,000 distinct CDR3 sequences, about two fifths occurring once. V gene TRBV29-1 combines with J gene TRBJ1-2; 9 nucleotides align to TRBD1. The clonotype comes from a human donor in good health. Source material: blood. CDR3 in DNA: TGCAGCGTGGGATTACAGGGGGCGGTTGGCTACACCTTC. Protein sequence: CSVGLQGAVGYTF. Together with reference TRBV29-1 and TRBJ1-2, the CDR3 gives the full variable domain: SAVISQKPSRDICQRGTSLTIQCQVDSQVTMMFWYRQQPGQSLTLIATANQGSEATYESGFVIDKFPISRPNLTFSTLTVSNMSPEDSSIYLCSVGLQGAVGYTFGSGTRLTVV.